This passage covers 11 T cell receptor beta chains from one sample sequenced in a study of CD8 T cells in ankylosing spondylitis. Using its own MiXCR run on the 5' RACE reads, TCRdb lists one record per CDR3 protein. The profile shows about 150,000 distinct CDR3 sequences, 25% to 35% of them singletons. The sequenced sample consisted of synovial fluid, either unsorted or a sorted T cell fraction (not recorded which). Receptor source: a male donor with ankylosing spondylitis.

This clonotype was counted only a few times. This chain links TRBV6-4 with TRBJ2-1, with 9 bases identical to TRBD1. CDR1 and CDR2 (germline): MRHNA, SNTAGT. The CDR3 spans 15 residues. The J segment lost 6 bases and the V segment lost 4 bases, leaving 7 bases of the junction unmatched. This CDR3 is CASSAGTGSSNEQFF. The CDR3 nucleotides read TGTGCCAGCAGTGCCGGGACAGGGTCTTCCAATGAGCAGTTCTTC.

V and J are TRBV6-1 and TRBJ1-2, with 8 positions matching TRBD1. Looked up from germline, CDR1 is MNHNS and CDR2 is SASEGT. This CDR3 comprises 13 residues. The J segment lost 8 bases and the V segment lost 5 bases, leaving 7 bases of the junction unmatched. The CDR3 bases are TGTGCCAGCAGTCTGGACAGGGTGGGCGGCTACACCTTC. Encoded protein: CASSLDRVGGYTF.

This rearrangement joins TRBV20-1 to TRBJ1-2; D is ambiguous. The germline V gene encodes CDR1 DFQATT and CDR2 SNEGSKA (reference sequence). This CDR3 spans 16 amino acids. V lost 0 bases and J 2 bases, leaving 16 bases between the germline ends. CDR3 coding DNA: TGCAGTGCTAGAGATGTGGGAAGCCCTTTAAACTATGGCTACACCTTC. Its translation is CSARDVGSPLNYGYTF.

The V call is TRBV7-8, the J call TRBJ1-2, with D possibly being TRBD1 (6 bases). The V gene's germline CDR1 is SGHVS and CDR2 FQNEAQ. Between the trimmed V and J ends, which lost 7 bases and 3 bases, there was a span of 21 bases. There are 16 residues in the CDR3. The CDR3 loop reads CASNPGGRDPYYGYTF. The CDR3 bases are TGTGCCAGCAACCCTGGGGGCAGGGACCCCTACTATGGCTACACCTTC. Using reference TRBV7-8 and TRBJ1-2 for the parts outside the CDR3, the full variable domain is GAGVSQSPRYKVAKRGQDVALRCDPISGHVSLFWYQQALGQGPEFLTYFQNEAQLDKSGLPSDRFFAERPEGSVSTLKIQRTQQEDSAVYLCASNPGGRDPYYGYTFGSGTRLTVV.

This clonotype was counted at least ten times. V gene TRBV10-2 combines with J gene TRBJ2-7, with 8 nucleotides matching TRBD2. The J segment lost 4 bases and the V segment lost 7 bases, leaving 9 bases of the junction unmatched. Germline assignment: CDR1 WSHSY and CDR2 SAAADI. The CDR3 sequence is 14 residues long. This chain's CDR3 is CASMISGGPYEQYF. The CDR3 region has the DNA TGCGCCAGCATGATCAGCGGGGGCCCTTACGAGCAGTACTTC.

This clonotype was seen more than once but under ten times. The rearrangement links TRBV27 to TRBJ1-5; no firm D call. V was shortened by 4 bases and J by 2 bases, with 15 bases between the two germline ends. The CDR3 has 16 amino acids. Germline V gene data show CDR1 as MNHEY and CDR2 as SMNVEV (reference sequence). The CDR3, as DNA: TGTGCCAGCAGTTCGGCGAGGACTTCGGGCAATCAGCCCCAGCATTTT. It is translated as CASSSARTSGNQPQHF.

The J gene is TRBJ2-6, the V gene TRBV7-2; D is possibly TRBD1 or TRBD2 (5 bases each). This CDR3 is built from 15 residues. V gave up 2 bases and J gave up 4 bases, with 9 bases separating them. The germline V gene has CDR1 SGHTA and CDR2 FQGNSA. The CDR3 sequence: CASSLTGTGANVLTF. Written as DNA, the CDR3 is TGTGCCAGCAGCTTAACTGGGACCGGGGCCAACGTCCTGACTTTC.

CDR3 bases: TGTGCCAGCAGCCAAACAAGAAGGGGGGAGCAGTACTTC. Translating gives CASSQTRRGEQYF. J is TRBJ2-7 and V is TRBV3-1; D perhaps matches TRBD1 (6 bases). Germline V gene lookup returns CDR1 LGHDT and CDR2 YNNKEL (reference sequence). This CDR3 spans 13 amino acids. Trimming took 2 bases from V and 7 from J, leaving 12 bases between them.

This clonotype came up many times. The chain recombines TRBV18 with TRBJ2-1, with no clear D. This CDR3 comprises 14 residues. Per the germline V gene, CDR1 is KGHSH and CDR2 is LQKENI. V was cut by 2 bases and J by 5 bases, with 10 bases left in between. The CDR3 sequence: CASSPVPRDNEQFF. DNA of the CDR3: TGTGCCAGCTCACCAGTCCCCAGAGACAATGAGCAGTTCTTC.

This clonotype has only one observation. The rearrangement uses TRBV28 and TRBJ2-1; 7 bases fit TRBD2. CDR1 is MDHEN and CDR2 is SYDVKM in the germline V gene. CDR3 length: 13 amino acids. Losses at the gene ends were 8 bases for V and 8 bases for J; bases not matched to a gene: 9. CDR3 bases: TGTGCCAGCTCAGGCGGGAGAAGGGATGAGCAGTTCTTC. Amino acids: CASSGGRRDEQFF.

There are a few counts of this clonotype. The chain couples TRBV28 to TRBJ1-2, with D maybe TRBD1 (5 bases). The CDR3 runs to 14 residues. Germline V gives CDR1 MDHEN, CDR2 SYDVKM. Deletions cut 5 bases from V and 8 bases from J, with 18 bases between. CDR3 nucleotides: TGTGCCAGCAGTCCGGGGGGATTGAGGGGAGGCTACACCTTC. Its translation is CASSPGGLRGGYTF.